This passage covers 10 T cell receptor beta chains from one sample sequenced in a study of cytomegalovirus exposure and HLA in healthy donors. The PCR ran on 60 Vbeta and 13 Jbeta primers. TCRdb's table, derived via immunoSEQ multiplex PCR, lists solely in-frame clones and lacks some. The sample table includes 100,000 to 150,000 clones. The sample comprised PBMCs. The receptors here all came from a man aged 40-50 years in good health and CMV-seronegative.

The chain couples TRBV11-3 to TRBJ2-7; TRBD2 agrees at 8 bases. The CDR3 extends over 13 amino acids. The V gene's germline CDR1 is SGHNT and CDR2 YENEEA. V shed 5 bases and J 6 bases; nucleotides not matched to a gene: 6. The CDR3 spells CASSVGTRGEQYF. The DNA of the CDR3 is TGTGCCAGCAGCGTCGGGACTAGGGGCGAGCAGTACTTC.

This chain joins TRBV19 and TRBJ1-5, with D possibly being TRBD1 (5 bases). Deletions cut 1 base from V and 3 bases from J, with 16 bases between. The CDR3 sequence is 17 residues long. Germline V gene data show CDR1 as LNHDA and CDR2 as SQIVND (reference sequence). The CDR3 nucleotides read TGTGCCAGTAGTATAGTGACAGAGTCATATTCCAATCAGCCCCAGCATTTT. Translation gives CASSIVTESYSNQPQHF.

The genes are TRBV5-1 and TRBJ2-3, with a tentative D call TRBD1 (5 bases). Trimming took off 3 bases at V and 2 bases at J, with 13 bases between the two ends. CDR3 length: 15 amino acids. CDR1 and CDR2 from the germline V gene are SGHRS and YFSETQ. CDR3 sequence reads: CASSSLQGSTDTQYF. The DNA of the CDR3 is TGCGCCAGCAGCTCCCTTCAGGGTTCCACAGATACGCAGTATTTT.

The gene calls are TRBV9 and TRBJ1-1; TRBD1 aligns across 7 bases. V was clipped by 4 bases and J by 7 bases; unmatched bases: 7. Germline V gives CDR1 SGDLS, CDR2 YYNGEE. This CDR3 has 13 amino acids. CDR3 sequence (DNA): TGTGCCAGCAGCAGCCAGGGGGTAGGTGAAGCTTTCTTT. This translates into CASSSQGVGEAFF. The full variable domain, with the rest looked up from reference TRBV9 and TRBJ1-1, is DSGVTQTPKHLITATGQRVTLRCSPRSGDLSVYWYQQSLDQGLQFLIQYYNGEERAKGNILERFSAQQFPDLHSELNLSSLELGDSALYFCASSSQGVGEAFFGQGTRLTVV.

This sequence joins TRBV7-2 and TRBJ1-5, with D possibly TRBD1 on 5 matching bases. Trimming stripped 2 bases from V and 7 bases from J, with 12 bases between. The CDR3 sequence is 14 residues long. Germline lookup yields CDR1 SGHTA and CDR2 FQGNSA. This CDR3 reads CASSLRGGKQPQHF. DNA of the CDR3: TGTGCCAGCAGCTTACGCGGGGGTAAGCAGCCCCAGCATTTT. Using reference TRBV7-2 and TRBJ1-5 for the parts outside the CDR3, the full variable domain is GAGVSQSPSNKVTEKGKDVELRCDPISGHTALYWYRQSLGQGLEFLIYFQGNSAPDKSGLPSDRFSAERTGGSVSTLTIQRTQQEDSAVYLCASSLRGGKQPQHFGDGTRLSIL.

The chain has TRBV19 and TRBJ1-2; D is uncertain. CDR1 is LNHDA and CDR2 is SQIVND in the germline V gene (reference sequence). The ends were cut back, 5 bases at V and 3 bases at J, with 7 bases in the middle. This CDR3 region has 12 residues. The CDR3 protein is CASSQAYYGYTF. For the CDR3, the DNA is TGTGCCAGTAGTCAGGCTTACTATGGCTACACCTTC. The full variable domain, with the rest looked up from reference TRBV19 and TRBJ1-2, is DGGITQSPKYLFRKEGQNVTLSCEQNLNHDAMYWYRQDPGQGLRLIYYSQIVNDFQKGDIAEGYSVSREKKESFPLTVTSAQKNPTAFYLCASSQAYYGYTFGSGTRLTVV.

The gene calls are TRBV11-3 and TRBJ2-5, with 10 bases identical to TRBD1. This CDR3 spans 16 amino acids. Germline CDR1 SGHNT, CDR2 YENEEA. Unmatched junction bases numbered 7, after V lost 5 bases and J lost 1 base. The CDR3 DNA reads TGTGCCAGCAGCGCGACAGGGGGCACTACCCAAGAGACCCAGTACTTC. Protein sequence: CASSATGGTTQETQYF.

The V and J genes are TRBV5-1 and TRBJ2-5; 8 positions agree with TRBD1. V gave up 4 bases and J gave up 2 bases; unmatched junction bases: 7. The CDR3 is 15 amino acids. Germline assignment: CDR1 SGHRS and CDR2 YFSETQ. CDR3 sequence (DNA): TGCGCCAGCAGCGGGGGGACAGGCGATCAAGAGACCCAGTACTTC. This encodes CASSGGTGDQETQYF. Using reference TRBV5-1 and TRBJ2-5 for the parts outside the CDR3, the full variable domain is KAGVTQTPRYLIKTRGQQVTLSCSPISGHRSVSWYQQTPGQGLQFLFEYFSETQRNKGNFPGRFSGRQFSNSRSEMNVSTLELGDSALYLCASSGGTGDQETQYFGPGTRLLVL.

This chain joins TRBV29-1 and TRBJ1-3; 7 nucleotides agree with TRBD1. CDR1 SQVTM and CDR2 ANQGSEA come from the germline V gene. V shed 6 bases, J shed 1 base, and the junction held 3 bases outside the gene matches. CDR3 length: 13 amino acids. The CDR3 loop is CSVQGRSGNTIYF. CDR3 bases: TGCAGCGTACAGGGGAGGTCTGGAAACACCATATATTTT.

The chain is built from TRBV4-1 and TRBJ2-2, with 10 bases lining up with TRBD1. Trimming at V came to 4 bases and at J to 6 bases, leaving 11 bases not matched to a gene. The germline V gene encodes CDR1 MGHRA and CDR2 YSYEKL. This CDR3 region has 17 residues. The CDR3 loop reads CASSRSTLTGGSGELFF. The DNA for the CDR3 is TGCGCCAGCAGCCGAAGTACTTTGACAGGGGGCTCCGGGGAGCTGTTTTTT.